Only one count was recorded for the clone carrying this T cell receptor beta chain. The antigen remains unidentified. The data were taken from a study of tissue T cells after allogeneic stem cell transplantation. In the study overall: Pathologist review favored tissue samples showing histologically apparent lymphocytes. Points from the study as a whole: Alloreactivity or antigen specificity of tissue TCRs was not determined; some clones might be host cells. Few T cell clones were shared across patients, but motif clusters showed tissue-specific shared signatures.

This research-autopsy study prospectively enrolled adult allogeneic hematopoietic cell transplant recipients with steroid-refractory graft-versus-host disease. Autopsy tissues included GI tract, liver, skin and lymphoid organs. The table came from immunoSEQ multiplex PCR; TCRdb's copy has only in-frame clones and leaves some out. The repertoire holds a few thousand clones, with over 60% as singletons. The starting material was transverse colon tissue, obtained at autopsy. This sequence originates from a male patient at least 60 years old with steroid-refractory graft-versus-host disease after an allogeneic stem cell transplant. These T cells may partly come from the graft donor.

The DNA for the CDR3 is TGTGCCAGCAACCAAATACCGGGACAGGGTACGAGTGAGCAGTTCTTC. It yields the protein CASNQIPGQGTSEQFF. The chain couples TRBV5-5 to TRBJ2-1, with TRBD1 identical over 9 bases. CDR3 length equals 16 residues. Looked up from germline, CDR1 is SGHKS and CDR2 is YYEKEE (reference sequence). V lost 6 bases and J lost 9; bases outside the gene matches: 16.